One TCR beta chain is described in this entry. Clones were read by immunoSEQ multiplex PCR, and TCRdb kept only the in-frame ones, dropping some. The table includes some 48,000 clones, approximately 86% detected once. J gave up 5 bases and V 6 bases, and 10 bases lay outside the gene matches. This CDR3 spans 16 amino acids. Germline CDR1 and CDR2: LGHNA and YSLEER. This entry comes from a study of radiotherapy plus CTLA-4 blockade in lung cancer. Specimen: peripheral blood, collected from a patient treated with radiotherapy plus ipilimumab. The chain recombines TRBV4-3 with TRBJ2-1; TRBD2 aligns across 10 bases. The clonotype comes from a human donor with non-small cell lung cancer that progressed on radiotherapy plus ipilimumab. Some clones in this sample may be carry-over from other donors' samples. The CDR3 protein is CASSPEMLAGDNEQFF. The CDR3 nucleotides are TGCGCCAGCAGTCCCGAGATGCTAGCGGGAGACAATGAGCAGTTCTTC.